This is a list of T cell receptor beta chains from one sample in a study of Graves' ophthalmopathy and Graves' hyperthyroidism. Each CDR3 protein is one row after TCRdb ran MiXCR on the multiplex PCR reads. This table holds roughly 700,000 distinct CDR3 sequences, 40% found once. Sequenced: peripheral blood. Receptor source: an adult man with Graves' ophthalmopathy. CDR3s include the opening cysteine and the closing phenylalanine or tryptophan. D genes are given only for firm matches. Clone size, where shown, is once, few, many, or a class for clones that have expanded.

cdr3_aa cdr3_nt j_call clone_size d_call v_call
CASLREKLFF TGTGCCAGCTTACGTGAAAAACTGTTTTTT TRBJ1-4 many . TRBV2
CASSLRWGQETQYF TGTGCCAGCAGCCTCCGGTGGGGTCAAGAGACCCAGTACTTC TRBJ2-5 few . TRBV7-2
CSARPGLGYEQYF TGCAGTGCGCGACCGGGACTAGGTTACGAGCAGTACTTC TRBJ2-7 few TRBD2 TRBV20-1
CSARRQPNSPLHF TGCAGTGCTAGGCGGCAGCCGAATTCACCCCTCCACTTT TRBJ1-6 . . TRBV20-1
CASSLSPPRGNSPLHF TGTGCCAGCAGCCTAAGCCCTCCCCGGGGTAATTCACCCCTCCACTTT TRBJ1-6 . . TRBV4-2
CATSQEQGAEETQYF TGTGCCACCAGCCAAGAACAGGGGGCTGAGGAGACCCAGTACTTC TRBJ2-5 many TRBD1 TRBV15
CASSAGGGYTF TGTGCCAGCAGTGCCGGGGGGGGCTACACCTTC TRBJ1-2 few . TRBV6-5
CASSEAMGVQETQYF TGTGCCAGCAGTGAAGCCATGGGGGTTCAAGAGACCCAGTACTTC TRBJ2-5 many . TRBV2
CASDRGGRYNEQFF TGTGCCAGTGACCGGGGGGGTCGCTACAATGAGCAGTTCTTC TRBJ2-1 . TRBD2 TRBV11-2
CASSPSPTGRSGANVLTF TGTGCCAGCAGCCCGTCCCCGACAGGGCGCTCTGGGGCCAACGTCCTGACTTTC TRBJ2-6 once TRBD1 TRBV7-2
CASSPRGTGAREMNTEAFF TGTGCCAGCAGCCCCCGGGGGACAGGGGCGAGGGAGATGAACACTGAAGCTTTCTTT TRBJ1-1 . TRBD1 TRBV7-9
CASSIRGTGEAFF TGTGCCAGTAGTATCCGGGGCACCGGTGAAGCTTTCTTT TRBJ1-1 . . TRBV19
CAARVGAGELFF TGTGCCGCCCGCGTGGGGGCCGGGGAGCTGTTTTTT TRBJ2-2 . . TRBV25-1
CASSYDRANYEQYF TGTGCCAGCAGTTACGACAGGGCCAACTACGAGCAGTACTTC TRBJ2-7 . TRBD1 TRBV6-1
CARRTSGRFEAFF TGTGCCAGACGGACTAGCGGACGGTTTGAAGCTTTCTTT TRBJ1-1 . . TRBV2
CATSIGTQGPYEQYF TGTGCCACCAGCATCGGCACGCAGGGGCCCTACGAGCAGTACTTC TRBJ2-7 many . TRBV15
CASSFSGRGRTYEQYF TGCGCCAGCAGCTTTTCCGGGCGGGGAAGAACCTACGAGCAGTACTTC TRBJ2-7 few . TRBV5-1
CASMQAPLNYGYTF TGTGCCAGCATGCAGGCACCCCTAAACTATGGCTACACCTTC TRBJ1-2 . . TRBV5-5
CASSYTGRSGEQYF TGTGCCAGCAGTTACACAGGGCGCTCTGGCGAGCAGTACTTC TRBJ2-7 . . TRBV14
CASSPTGTGVSPLHF TGTGCCAGCAGCCCAACCGGGACAGGGGTATCACCCCTCCACTTT TRBJ1-6 . TRBD1 TRBV7-9
CARIGASGGVETQYF TGTGCCAGGATCGGGGCTAGCGGGGGGGTGGAGACCCAGTACTTC TRBJ2-5 . TRBD2 TRBV19
CASSFGQSRETQYF TGTGCCAGCAGCTTCGGACAGAGTCGGGAGACCCAGTACTTC TRBJ2-5 few . TRBV5-4
CASSPKGDRGTGELFF TGTGCCAGCAGTCCAAAGGGAGACAGGGGTACCGGGGAGCTGTTTTTT TRBJ2-2 few TRBD1 TRBV7-2
CASSFTGLEQYF TGTGCCAGCAGCTTTACAGGGCTCGAGCAGTACTTC TRBJ2-7 many . TRBV7-9
CASSPKTGISPLHF TGTGCCAGTAGTCCTAAGACAGGCATCTCACCCCTCCACTTT TRBJ1-6 . . TRBV19
CSARRQGARETQYF TGCAGTGCTAGGCGACAGGGGGCGCGTGAGACCCAGTACTTC TRBJ2-5 . TRBD1 TRBV20-1